Listed here is a single T cell receptor (beta chain). Its antigen is as yet unknown. The data were produced by immunoSEQ multiplex PCR, yet TCRdb's version contains in-frame clones alone and is incomplete. Here the sample spans roughly 50,000 clones, 50% to 65% being singletons. This record belongs to a study of cytotoxic CD8 clonotypes in ibrutinib-treated CLL. Across the study: The group held 11 relapsed/refractory and about 14 treatment-naive patients, with around 18 IGHV unmutated. Among the samples, the mean was about 250,000 productive templates and 94,082 productive rearrangements.

Deletions cut 0 bases from V and 3 bases from J, with 9 bases between. The germline CDR1 and CDR2 sequences are SQVTM and ANQGSEA. This CDR3 is 13 amino acids long. Points from the study as a whole: Exceeding age-matched healthy donors, baseline clonality also tracked the counts of circulating CD8+ T cells.

The source of this sequence is a human donor with chronic lymphocytic leukemia. Source: PBMCs, taken after 24 months of ibrutinib treatment. The chain carries TRBV29-1 and TRBJ2-7; perhaps TRBD1 as D (5 bases). Here the CDR3 reads CSVEEAQGYEQYF. CDR3 sequence (DNA): TGCAGCGTTGAAGAGGCCCAGGGCTACGAGCAGTACTTC.